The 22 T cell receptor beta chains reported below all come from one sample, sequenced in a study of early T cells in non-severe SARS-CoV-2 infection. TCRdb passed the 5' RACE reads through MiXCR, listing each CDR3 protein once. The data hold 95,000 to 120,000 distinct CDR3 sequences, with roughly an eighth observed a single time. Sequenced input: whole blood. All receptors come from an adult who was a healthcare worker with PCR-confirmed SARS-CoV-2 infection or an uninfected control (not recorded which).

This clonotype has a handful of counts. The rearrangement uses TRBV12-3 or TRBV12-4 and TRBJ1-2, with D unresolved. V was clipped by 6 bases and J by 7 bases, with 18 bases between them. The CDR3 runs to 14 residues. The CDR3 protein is CASSLGPGMGGYTF. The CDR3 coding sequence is TGTGCCAGCAGCCTGGGCCCGGGCATGGGTGGCTACACCTTC.

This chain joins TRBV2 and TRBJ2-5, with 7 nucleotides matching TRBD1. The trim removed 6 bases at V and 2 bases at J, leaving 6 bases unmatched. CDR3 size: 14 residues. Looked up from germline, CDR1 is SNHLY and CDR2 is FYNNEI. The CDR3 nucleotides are TGTGCCAGCAGCGTGGGACAGAAGCAAGAGACCCAGTACTTC. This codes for CASSVGQKQETQYF.

CDR3 coding DNA: TGTGCCAGCAGTGCTCAGGGTGGGGGCAATCAGCCCCAGCATTTT. It is translated as CASSAQGGGNQPQHF. The chain employs TRBV28 and TRBJ1-5; D may be TRBD1 (5 bases). The germline V gene encodes CDR1 MDHEN and CDR2 SYDVKM. This CDR3 is 15 amino acids long. The V end was cut by 5 bases, the J end by 2 bases, with 13 bases between. The full variable domain, with the rest looked up from reference TRBV28 and TRBJ1-5, is DVKVTQSSRYLVKRTGEKVFLECVQDMDHENMFWYRQDPGLGLRLIYFSYDVKMKEKGDIPEGYSVSREKKERFSLILESASTNQTSMYLCASSAQGGGNQPQHFGDGTRLSIL.

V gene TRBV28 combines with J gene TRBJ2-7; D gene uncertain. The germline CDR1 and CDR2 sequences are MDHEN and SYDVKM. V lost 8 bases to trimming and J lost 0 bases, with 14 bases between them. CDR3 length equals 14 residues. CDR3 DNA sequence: TGTGCCAGCGGTGCTTTTAGAAGCTCCTACGAGCAGTACTTC. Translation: CASGAFRSSYEQYF.

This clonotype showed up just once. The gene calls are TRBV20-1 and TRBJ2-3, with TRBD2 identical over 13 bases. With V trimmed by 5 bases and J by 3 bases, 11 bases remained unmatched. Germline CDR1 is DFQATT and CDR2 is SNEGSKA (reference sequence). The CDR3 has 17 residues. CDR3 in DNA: TGCAGTGCTGGCTGGACTAGCGGGAGCTCGCCGACAGATACGCAGTATTTT. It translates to CSAGWTSGSSPTDTQYF.

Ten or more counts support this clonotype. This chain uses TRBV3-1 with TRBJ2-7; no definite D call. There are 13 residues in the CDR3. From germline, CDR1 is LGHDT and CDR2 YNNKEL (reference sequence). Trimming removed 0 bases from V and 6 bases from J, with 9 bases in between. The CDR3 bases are TGTGCCAGCAGCCAAGAAATTTGGGGCGAGCAGTACTTC. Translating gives CASSQEIWGEQYF.

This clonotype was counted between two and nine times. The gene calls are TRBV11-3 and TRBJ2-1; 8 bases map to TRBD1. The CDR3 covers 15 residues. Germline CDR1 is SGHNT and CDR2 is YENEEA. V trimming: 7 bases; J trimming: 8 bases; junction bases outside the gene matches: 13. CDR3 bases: TGTGCCAGCACCCCAGGTGGGACAGGCTGGGATGAGCAGTTCTTC. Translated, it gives CASTPGGTGWDEQFF.

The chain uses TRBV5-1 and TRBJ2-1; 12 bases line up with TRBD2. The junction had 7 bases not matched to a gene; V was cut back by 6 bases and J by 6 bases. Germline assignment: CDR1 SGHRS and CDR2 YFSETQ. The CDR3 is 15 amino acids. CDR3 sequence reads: CASTELAGGINEQFF. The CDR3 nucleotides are TGCGCCAGCACCGAGCTAGCGGGGGGGATCAATGAGCAGTTCTTC.

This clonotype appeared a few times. In DNA, the CDR3 is TGTGCCAGCAGCACGTCGCAGGCCTACACCGGGGAGCTGTTTTTT. Protein: CASSTSQAYTGELFF. The gene calls are TRBV5-6 and TRBJ2-2; no clear D. This CDR3 spans 15 amino acids. V lost 4 bases and J 3 bases, leaving 13 bases between the germline ends. CDR1 and CDR2 from the germline V gene are SGHDT and YYEEEE.

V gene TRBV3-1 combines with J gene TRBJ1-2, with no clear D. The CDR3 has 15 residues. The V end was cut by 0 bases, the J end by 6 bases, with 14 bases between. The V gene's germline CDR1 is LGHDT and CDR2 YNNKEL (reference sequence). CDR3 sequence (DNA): TGTGCCAGCAGCCAAGAAGGAGGGCAGAGCCATGGCTACACCTTC. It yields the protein CASSQEGGQSHGYTF.

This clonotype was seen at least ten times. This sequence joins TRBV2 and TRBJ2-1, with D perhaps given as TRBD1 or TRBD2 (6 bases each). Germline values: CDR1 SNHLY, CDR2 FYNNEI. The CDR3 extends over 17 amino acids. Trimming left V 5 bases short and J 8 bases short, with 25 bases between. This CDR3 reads CASSSPGGRGLGDEQFF. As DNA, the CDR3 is TGTGCCAGCAGTTCGCCCGGGGGCCGAGGGCTAGGAGATGAGCAGTTCTTC.

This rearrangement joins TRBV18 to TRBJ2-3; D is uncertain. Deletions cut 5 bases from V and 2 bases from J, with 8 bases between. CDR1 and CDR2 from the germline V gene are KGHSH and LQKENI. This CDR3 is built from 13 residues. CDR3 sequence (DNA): TGTGCCAGCTCAAGTAGGACCACAGATACGCAGTATTTT. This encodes CASSSRTTDTQYF. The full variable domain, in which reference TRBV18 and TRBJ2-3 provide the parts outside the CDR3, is NAGVMQNPRHLVRRRGQEARLRCSPMKGHSHVYWYRQLPEEGLKFMVYLQKENIIDESGMPKERFSAEFPKEGPSILRIQQVVRGDSAAYFCASSSRTTDTQYFGPGTRLTVL.

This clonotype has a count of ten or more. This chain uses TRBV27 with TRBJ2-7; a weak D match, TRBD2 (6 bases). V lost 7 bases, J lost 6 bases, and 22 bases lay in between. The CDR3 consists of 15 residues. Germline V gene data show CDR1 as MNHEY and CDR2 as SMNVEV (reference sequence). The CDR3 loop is CASKRVVLGPGEQYF. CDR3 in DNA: TGTGCCAGCAAGCGGGTCGTCCTCGGGCCCGGCGAGCAGTACTTC.

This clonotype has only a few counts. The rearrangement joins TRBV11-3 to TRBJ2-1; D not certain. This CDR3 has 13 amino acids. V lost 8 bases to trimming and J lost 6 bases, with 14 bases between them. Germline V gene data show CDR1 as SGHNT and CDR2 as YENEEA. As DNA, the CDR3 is TGTGCCAGCGAGCCGCGAACGCTCAATGAGCAGTTCTTC. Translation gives CASEPRTLNEQFF.

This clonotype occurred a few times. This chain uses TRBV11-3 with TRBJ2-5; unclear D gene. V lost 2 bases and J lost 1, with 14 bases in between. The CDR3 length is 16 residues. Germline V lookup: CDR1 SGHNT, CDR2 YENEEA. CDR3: CASSLLPGQLQETQYF. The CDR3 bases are TGTGCCAGCAGCTTACTCCCCGGGCAGCTCCAAGAGACCCAGTACTTC. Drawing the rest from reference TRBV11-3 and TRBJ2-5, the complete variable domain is EAGVVQSPRYKIIEKKQPVAFWCNPISGHNTLYWYLQNLGQGPELLIRYENEEAVDDSQLPKDRFSAERLKGVDSTLKIQPAELGDSAVYLCASSLLPGQLQETQYFGPGTRLLVL.

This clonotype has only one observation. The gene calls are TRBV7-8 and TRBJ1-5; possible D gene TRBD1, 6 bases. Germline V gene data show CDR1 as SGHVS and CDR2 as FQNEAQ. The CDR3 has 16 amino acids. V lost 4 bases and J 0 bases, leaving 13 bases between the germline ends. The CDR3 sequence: CASSSGTLTSNQPQHF. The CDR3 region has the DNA TGTGCCAGCAGCTCCGGGACACTAACTAGCAATCAGCCCCAGCATTTT. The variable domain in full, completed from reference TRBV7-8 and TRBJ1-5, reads GAGVSQSPRYKVAKRGQDVALRCDPISGHVSLFWYQQALGQGPEFLTYFQNEAQLDKSGLPSDRFFAERPEGSVSTLKIQRTQQEDSAVYLCASSSGTLTSNQPQHFGDGTRLSIL.

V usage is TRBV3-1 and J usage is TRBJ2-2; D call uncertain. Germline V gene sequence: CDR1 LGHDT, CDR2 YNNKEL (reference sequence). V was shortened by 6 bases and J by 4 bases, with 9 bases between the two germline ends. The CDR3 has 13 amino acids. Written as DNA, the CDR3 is TGTGCCAGCAGTTGGATACTCACCGGGGAGCTGTTTTTT. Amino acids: CASSWILTGELFF.

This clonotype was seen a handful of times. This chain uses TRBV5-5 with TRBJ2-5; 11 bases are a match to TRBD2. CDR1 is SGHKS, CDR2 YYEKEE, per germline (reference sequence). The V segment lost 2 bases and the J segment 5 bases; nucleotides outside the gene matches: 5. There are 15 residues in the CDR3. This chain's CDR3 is CASSLRLAGMETQYF. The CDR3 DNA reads TGTGCCAGCAGCTTACGACTAGCGGGGATGGAGACCCAGTACTTC.

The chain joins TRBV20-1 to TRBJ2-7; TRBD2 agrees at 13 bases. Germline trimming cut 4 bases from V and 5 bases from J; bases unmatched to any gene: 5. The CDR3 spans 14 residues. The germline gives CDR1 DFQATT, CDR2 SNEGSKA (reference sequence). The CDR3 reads CSATKTSGGNEQYF. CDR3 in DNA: TGCAGTGCTACCAAGACTAGCGGGGGGAACGAGCAGTACTTC.

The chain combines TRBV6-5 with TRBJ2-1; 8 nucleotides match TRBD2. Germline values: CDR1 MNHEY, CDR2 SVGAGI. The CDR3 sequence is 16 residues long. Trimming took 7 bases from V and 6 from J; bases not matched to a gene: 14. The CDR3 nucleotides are TGTGCCAGCACTGATAGCGGGACGGTACGGCCCAATGAGCAGTTCTTC. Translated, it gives CASTDSGTVRPNEQFF.

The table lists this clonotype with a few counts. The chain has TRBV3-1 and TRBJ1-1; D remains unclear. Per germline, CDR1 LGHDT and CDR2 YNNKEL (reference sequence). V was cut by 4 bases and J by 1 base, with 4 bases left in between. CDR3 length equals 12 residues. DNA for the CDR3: TGTGCCAGCAGCCGATGGAACACTGAAGCTTTCTTT. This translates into CASSRWNTEAFF.

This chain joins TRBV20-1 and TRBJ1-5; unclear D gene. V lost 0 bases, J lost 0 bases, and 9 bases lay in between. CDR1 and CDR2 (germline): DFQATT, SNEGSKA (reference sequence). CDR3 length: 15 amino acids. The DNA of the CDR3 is TGCAGTGCTAGAGATCGATATTATAGCAATCAGCCCCAGCATTTT. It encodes CSARDRYYSNQPQHF.